This T cell receptor (beta chain) was sequenced in a study of regulatory T cells in long-lasting Graves disease. Study background: Persistence in Graves' disease denoted antithyroid drug use beyond 5 years alongside positive TSH receptor antibodies. Study results and caveats: When disease was persistent, TRBV28, TRBJ1-2 and TRBJ2-5 were the favored segments. TCR diversity in persistent Graves' patients was below that of newly diagnosed ones.

Remarks on this clonotype: Its target is not known.

Time point noted: persistent/refractory GD, antithyroid drugs over 5 years with positive TRAb. Following extraction of RNA from PBMCs, that RNA was used to make the TCR library. Enrollment of patients was through an endocrinology department in Xi'an, China. Construction of the TCR beta libraries employed iRepertoire HTBI primers in conjunction with Arm-PCR of CDR3 regions. In TCRdb, the multiplex PCR reads were re-called with MiXCR into one record per CDR3 protein. The profile shows 400,000 to 500,000 distinct CDR3 sequences, 21% of them singletons. V lost 8 bases to trimming and J lost 3 bases; unmatched junction nucleotides: 3. CDR3 length: 14 residues.

The input for sequencing was peripheral blood mononuclear cells (PBMCs), taken when the disease was refractory, from a patient treated with antithyroid drugs. This clonotype was sampled from a female donor with Graves disease. This chain connects TRBV12-3 or TRBV12-4 to TRBJ2-3, with 12 bases that match TRBD2. The CDR3 loop is CASWTSGKTDTQYF. The DNA of the CDR3 is TGTGCCAGCTGGACTAGCGGGAAAACAGATACGCAGTATTTT.